The T cell receptor beta chain described here comes from a study of shared clonotypes between healthy human individuals. Study-wide context: The plates for each donor numbered three CD4 naive, three CD4 memory, two CD8 naive and one CD8 memory.

The CDR3 is made up of 16 amino acids. In germline, CDR1 is MNHNS, CDR2 SASEGT. With 2 bases removed from V and 4 bases from J, the gap between germline ends came to 18 bases. Sequencing was performed with immunoSEQ multiplex PCR; in TCRdb, only in-frame clones are kept and a portion is missing. The sample shows some 320,000 clones, roughly 84% of them seen only once. Study outcomes and limitations: Rarefaction showed that sequencing of sorted subsets was incomplete (despite large depth).

For this clone: What it binds is not known.

J is TRBJ2-7 and V is TRBV6-1; D is ambiguous. The sample consisted of memory CD8+ T cells sorted from blood. Subset noted: CD45RO+ cells pooled with CCR7-negative TemRA cells. The sequence derives from a man between 18 and 29 years old in good health. CDR3 residues: CASSETQAAYYYEQYF. The CDR3 DNA reads as TGTGCCAGCAGTGAAACCCAGGCCGCCTATTATTACGAGCAGTACTTC.